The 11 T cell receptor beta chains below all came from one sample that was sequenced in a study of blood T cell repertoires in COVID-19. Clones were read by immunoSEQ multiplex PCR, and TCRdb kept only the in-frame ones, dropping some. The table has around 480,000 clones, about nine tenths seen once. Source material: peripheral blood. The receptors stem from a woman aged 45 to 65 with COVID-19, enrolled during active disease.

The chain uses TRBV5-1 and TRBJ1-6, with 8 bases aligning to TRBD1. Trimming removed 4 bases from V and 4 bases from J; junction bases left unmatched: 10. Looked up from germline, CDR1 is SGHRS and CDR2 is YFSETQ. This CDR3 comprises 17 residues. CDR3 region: CASSLDRTGLYNSPLHF. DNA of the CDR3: TGCGCCAGCAGCCTGGATAGGACAGGGTTGTATAATTCACCCCTCCACTTT.

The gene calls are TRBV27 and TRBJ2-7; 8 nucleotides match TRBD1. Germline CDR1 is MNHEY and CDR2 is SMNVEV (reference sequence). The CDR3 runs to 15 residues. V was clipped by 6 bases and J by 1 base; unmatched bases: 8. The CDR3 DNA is TGTGCCAGCAGCCCTTTTGGGACAGGTTCCTACGAGCAGTACTTC. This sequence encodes CASSPFGTGSYEQYF.

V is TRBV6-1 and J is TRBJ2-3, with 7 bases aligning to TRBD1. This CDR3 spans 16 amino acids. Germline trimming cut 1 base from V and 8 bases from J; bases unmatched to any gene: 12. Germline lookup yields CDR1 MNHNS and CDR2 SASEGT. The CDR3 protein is CASSEVWDSAYGTQYF. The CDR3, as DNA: TGTGCCAGCAGTGAAGTTTGGGACAGTGCGTATGGTACGCAGTATTTT.

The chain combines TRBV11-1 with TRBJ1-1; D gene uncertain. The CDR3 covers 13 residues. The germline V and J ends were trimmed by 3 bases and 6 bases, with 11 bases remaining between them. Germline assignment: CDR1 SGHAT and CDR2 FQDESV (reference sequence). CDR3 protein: CASSLLRAAEAFF. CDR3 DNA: TGTGCCAGCAGCTTGTTGCGGGCGGCTGAAGCTTTCTTT.

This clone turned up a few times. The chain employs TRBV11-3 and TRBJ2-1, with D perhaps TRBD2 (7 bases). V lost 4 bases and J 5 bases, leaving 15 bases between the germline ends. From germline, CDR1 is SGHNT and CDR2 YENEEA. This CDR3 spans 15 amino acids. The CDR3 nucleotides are TGTGCCAGCAGCTCGGGCGGGGGCCATCACAATGAGCAGTTCTTC. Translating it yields CASSSGGGHHNEQFF.

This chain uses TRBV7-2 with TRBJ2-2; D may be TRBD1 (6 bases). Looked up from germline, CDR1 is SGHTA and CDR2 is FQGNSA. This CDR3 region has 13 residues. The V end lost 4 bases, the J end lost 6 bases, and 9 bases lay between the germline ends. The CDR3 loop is CASSSNRAGELFF. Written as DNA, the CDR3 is TGTGCCAGCAGCTCCAACAGGGCCGGGGAGCTGTTTTTT.

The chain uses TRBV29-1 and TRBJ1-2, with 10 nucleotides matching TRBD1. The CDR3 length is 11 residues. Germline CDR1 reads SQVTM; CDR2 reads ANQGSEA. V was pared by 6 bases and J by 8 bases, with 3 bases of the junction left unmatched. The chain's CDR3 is CSVDRGSGYTF. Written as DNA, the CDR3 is TGCAGCGTGGACAGGGGGTCGGGCTACACCTTC.

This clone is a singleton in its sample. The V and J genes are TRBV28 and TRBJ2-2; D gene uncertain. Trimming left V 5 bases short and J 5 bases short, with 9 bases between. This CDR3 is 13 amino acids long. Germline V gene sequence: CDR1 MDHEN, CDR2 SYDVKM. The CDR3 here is CASSPPSTGELFF. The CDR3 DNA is TGTGCCAGCAGTCCCCCTTCTACCGGGGAGCTGTTTTTT.

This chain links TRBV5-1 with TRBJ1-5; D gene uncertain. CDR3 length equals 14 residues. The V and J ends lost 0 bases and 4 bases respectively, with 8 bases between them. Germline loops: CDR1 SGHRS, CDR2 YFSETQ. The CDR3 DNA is TGCGCCAGCAGCTTGGTTGGGGAGAATCAGCCCCAGCATTTT. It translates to CASSLVGENQPQHF.

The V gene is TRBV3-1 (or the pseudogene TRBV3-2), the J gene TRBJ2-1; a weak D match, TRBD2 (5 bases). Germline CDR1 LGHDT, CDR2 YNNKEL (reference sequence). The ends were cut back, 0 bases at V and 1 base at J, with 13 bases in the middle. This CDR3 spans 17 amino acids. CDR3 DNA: TGTGCCAGCAGCCAAGATGGCGGTTCGGGGTCCTACAATGAGCAGTTCTTC. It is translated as CASSQDGGSGSYNEQFF.

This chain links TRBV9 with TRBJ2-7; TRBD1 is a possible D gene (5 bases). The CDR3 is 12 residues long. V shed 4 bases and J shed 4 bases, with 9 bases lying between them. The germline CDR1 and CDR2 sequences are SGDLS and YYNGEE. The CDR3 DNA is TGTGCCAGCAGCACCCAGGGTTACGAGCAGTACTTC. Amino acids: CASSTQGYEQYF.